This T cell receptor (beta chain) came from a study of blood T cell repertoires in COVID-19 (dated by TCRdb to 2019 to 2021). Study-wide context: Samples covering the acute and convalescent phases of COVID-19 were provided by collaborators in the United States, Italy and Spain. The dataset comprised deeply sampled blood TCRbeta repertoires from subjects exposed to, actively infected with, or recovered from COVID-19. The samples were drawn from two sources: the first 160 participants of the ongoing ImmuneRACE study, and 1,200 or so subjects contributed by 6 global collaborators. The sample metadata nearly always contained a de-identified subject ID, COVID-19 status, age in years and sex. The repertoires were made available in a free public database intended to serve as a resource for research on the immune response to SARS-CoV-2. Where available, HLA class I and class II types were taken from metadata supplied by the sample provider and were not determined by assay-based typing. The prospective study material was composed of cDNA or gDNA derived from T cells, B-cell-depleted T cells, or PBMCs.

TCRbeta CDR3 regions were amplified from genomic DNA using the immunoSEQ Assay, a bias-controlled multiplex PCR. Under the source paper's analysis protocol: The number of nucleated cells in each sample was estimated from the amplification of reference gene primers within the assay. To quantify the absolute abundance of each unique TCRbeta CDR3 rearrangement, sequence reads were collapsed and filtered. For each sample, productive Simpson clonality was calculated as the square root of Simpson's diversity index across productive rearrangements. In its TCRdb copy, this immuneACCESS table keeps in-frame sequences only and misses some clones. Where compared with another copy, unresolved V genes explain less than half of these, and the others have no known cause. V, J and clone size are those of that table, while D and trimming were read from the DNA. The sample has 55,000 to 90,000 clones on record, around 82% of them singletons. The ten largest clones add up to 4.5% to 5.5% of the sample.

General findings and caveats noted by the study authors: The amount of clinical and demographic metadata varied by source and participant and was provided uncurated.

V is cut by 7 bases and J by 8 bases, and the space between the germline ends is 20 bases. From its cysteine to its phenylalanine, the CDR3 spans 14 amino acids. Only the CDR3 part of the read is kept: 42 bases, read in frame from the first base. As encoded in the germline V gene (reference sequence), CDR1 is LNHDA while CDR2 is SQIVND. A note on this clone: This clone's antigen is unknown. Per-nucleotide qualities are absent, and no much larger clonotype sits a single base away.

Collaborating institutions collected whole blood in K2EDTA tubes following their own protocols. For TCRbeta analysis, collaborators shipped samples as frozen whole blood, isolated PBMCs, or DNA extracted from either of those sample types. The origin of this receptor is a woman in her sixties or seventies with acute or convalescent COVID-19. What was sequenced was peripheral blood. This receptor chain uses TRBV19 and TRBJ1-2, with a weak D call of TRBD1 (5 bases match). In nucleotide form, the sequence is TGTGCCAGTATCAAGGACACATCGAAAAACGGCTACACCTTC. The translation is CASIKDTSKNGYTF.